This TCR beta chain was captured in a study of OX40 agonist ivuxolimab in advanced cancers. Looking at the study overall: While on treatment, patients had intravenous ivuxolimab at 0.01 to 10 mg/kg every 2 weeks.

Measured with immunoSEQ multiplex PCR; TCRdb has only the in-frame clones, and not every one. The sample carries 25,000 to 30,000 clones, less than 90% recorded once. Findings and limits, study-wide: CD8+ T cells were the subset that, on average, had more expanded clones than CD4+.

About this clone itself: Antigen: not known.

Germline CDR1 is SGDLS and CDR2 is YYNGEE. The CDR3 loop spans 16 amino acids. Germline trimming cut 0 bases from V and 8 bases from J; bases unmatched to any gene: 6. V usage is TRBV9 and J usage is TRBJ2-1; 12 bases fit TRBD2. The sequence derives from an adult with an advanced solid tumor such as melanoma, head and neck, liver or kidney cancer. This specimen consisted of CD4+ or CD8+ T cells sorted from blood, obtained in a trial of the OX40 agonist ivuxolimab. This CDR3 reads CASSVARASGRDEQFF. CDR3 DNA sequence: TGTGCCAGCAGCGTAGCTCGGGCTAGCGGGAGGGATGAGCAGTTCTTC.